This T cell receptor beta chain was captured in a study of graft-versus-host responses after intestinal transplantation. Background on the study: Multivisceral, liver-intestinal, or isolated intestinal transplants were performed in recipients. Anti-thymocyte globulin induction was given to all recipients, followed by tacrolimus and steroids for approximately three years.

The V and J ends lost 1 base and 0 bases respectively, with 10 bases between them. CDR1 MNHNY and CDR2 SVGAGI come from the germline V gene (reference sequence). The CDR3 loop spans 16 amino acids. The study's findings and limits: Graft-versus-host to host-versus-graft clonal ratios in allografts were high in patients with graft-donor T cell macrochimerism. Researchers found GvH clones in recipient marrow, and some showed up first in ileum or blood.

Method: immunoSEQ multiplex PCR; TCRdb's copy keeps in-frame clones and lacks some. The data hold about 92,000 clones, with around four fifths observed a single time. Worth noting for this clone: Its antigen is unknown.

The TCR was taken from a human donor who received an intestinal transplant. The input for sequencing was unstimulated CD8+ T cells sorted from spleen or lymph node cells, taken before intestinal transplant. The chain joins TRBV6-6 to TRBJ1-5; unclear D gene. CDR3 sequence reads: CASSYLSLSSNQPQHF. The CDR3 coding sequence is TGTGCCAGCAGTTACTTAAGCCTGAGTAGCAATCAGCCCCAGCATTTT.